These T cell receptor beta chains were read from a single sample in a study of T cell repertoires in cytomegalovirus infection. TCRdb ran MiXCR on the reads and lists one entry per CDR3 protein. The table lists tens of thousands of distinct CDR3 sequences, around a fifth of them singletons, with around 80% in the top ten. These receptors have no known antigen. The sequencing used CD8+ T cells from cultured PBMCs, collected from culture after CMV antigen stimulation. These receptors were collected from a human donor in good health (CMV status not recorded). Some clones in this sample may be carry-over from other donors' samples. CDR3s include the opening cysteine and the closing phenylalanine or tryptophan. The D gene is left open where the match is weak. For some rows the clone size is stated as once, few or many, or as a class when expanded; others skip it.

size,J,D,V,CDR3,DNA
few,TRBJ2-2,TRBD1,TRBV6-1,CASSLTGVTGELFF,TGTGCCAGCAGCTTAACAGGGGTCACGGGGGAGCTGTTTTTT
few,TRBJ2-3,NA,TRBV19,CASSQGDTQYF,TGTGCCAGTAGTCAAGGCGATACGCAGTATTTT
NA,TRBJ2-3,TRBD2,TRBV4-1,CASSQEGGADTQYF,TGCGCCAGCAGCCAAGAGGGGGGGGCAGATACGCAGTATTTT
NA,TRBJ2-1,NA,TRBV4-2,CASSQVGLTPYNEQFF,TGTGCCAGCAGCCAAGTGGGCCTAACCCCCTACAATGAGCAGTTCTTC
few,TRBJ2-7,NA,TRBV6-1,CASARGGIDEQYF,TGTGCCAGCGCCAGGGGGGGGATCGACGAGCAGTACTTC
few,TRBJ1-5,NA,TRBV2,CASSGTGSNQPQHF,TGTGCCAGCAGTGGAACAGGGAGCAATCAGCCCCAGCATTTT
NA,TRBJ2-1,NA,TRBV2,CASSMTAYNEQFF,TGTGCCAGCAGCATGACAGCGTACAATGAGCAGTTCTTC
many,TRBJ1-2,NA,TRBV7-9,CASSPGSDYGYTF,TGTGCCAGCAGCCCAGGGTCCGACTATGGCTACACCTTC
NA,TRBJ2-3,NA,TRBV27,CASSRGWGTDTQYF,TGTGCCAGCAGTAGGGGCTGGGGGACAGATACGCAGTATTTT
NA,TRBJ1-3,NA,TRBV13,CASSLGGAGNTIYF,TGTGCCAGCAGCTTAGGGGGAGCTGGAAACACCATATATTTT
NA,TRBJ2-7,NA,TRBV29-1,CSVEGAIPYEQYF,TGCAGCGTTGAGGGGGCGATACCCTACGAGCAGTACTTC
few,TRBJ2-2,NA,TRBV6-5,CASSYSQGGNTGELFF,TGTGCCAGCAGTTACAGCCAGGGGGGGAACACCGGGGAGCTGTTTTTT
many,TRBJ1-2,NA,TRBV27,CASSLSIRADYGYTF,TGTGCCAGCAGTTTAAGTATCAGGGCTGACTATGGCTACACCTTC
NA,TRBJ2-6,NA,TRBV6-2/TRBV6-3,CASSYDSSGANVLTF,TGTGCCAGCAGTTACGACAGCTCTGGGGCCAACGTCCTGACTTTC
few,TRBJ1-5,NA,TRBV7-2,CASSLRGREDQPQHF,TGTGCCAGCAGCTTAAGGGGCAGGGAGGATCAGCCCCAGCATTTT
NA,TRBJ1-5,NA,TRBV7-9,CASSSRDFNQPQHF,TGTGCCAGCAGCTCCCGGGACTTCAATCAGCCCCAGCATTTT
NA,TRBJ1-5,NA,TRBV6-2/TRBV6-3,CASSKTTISVEPQHF,TGTGCCAGCAGTAAGACGACCATTTCTGTGGAGCCCCAGCATTTT
few,TRBJ1-2,NA,TRBV6-1,CASSDYRTFPGSYGYTF,TGTGCCAGCAGTGACTATAGAACCTTCCCCGGGTCTTATGGCTACACCTTC
NA,TRBJ2-1,TRBD2,TRBV11-1,CASSSLAGDHYNEQFF,TGTGCCAGCAGCTCACTAGCGGGGGACCACTACAATGAGCAGTTCTTC
NA,TRBJ1-3,TRBD1,TRBV12-3/TRBV12-4,CASSSDRGATIYF,TGTGCCAGCAGTTCGGACAGGGGCGCCACCATATATTTT
few,TRBJ1-5,NA,TRBV7-9,CASSPPGWLSNQPQHF,TGTGCCAGCAGCCCCCCTGGGTGGCTCAGCAATCAGCCCCAGCATTTT
few,TRBJ2-4,NA,TRBV19,CASKDPSRAKNIQYF,TGTGCCAGTAAAGACCCTTCGAGGGCCAAAAACATTCAGTACTTC
few,TRBJ2-7,TRBD1,TRBV10-3,CAISTGTGNTYEQYF,TGTGCCATCAGCACCGGGACAGGGAATACCTACGAGCAGTACTTC
few,TRBJ2-3,NA,TRBV27,CASSLSTGAYTDTQYF,TGTGCCAGCAGTTTATCGACGGGGGCCTACACAGATACGCAGTATTTT
few,TRBJ1-1,NA,TRBV6-1,CASSEVTRGNTEAFF,TGTGCCAGCAGTGAAGTAACGAGGGGCAACACTGAAGCTTTCTTT
few,TRBJ2-7,TRBD2,TRBV7-2,CASSLLAGGHPSSYEQYF,TGTGCCAGCAGCTTACTAGCGGGGGGCCATCCTAGCTCCTACGAGCAGTACTTC
few,TRBJ2-2,TRBD1,TRBV11-2,CASSPFGTANTGELFF,TGTGCCAGCAGTCCCTTTGGGACAGCGAACACCGGGGAGCTGTTTTTT
few,TRBJ2-2,NA,TRBV6-5,CASSQGSDTGELFF,TGTGCCAGCAGTCAGGGATCTGACACCGGGGAGCTGTTTTTT